Below are 3 T cell receptor beta chains sequenced from a single sample in a study of human T cells and chemical hapten exposure. Using its own MiXCR run on the RACE reads, TCRdb lists one record per CDR3 protein. The sample yields about 65,000 distinct CDR3 sequences, roughly 6.6% seen once. The time point is: healthy volunteer bleed at 6 weeks. Unseparated into fractions, whole blood served as the source from which total RNA was extracted. The specimen was whole blood. The source of these receptors is a female donor in good health. Some clones in this sample may be carry-over from other donors' samples.

The chain carries TRBV14 and TRBJ1-6; D might be TRBD1 (5 bases). CDR1 is SGHDN, CDR2 FVKESK, per germline. CDR3 length: 14 residues. V was pared by 1 base and J by 7 bases, with 8 bases between. CDR3 bases: TGTGCCAGCAGCCAAGGAAGGGGCAATTCACCCCTCCACTTT. Its translation is CASSQGRGNSPLHF.

CDR3 coding DNA: TGTGCCACCGGAACCACAGGGGGTAGAACTGAAGCTTTCTTT. Encoded protein: CATGTTGGRTEAFF. The chain is built from TRBV6-2 or TRBV6-3 and TRBJ1-1, with 8 bases fitting TRBD1. V shed 10 bases and J 5 bases; nucleotides not matched to a gene: 12. The CDR3 runs 14 residues. Looked up from germline, CDR1 is MNHEY and CDR2 is SVGEGT.

This clonotype has ten or more counts. The chain has TRBV7-2 and TRBJ1-5; possible D gene TRBD1, 6 bases. Germline V gene data show CDR1 as SGHTA and CDR2 as FQGNSA. The CDR3 totals 17 residues. Deletions cut 2 bases from V and 7 bases from J, with 21 bases between. CDR3 nucleotide sequence: TGTGCCAGCAGCTTAAGAGGGTGGGGGCAGGGGTCCCAGCCCCAGCATTTT. It translates to CASSLRGWGQGSQPQHF.